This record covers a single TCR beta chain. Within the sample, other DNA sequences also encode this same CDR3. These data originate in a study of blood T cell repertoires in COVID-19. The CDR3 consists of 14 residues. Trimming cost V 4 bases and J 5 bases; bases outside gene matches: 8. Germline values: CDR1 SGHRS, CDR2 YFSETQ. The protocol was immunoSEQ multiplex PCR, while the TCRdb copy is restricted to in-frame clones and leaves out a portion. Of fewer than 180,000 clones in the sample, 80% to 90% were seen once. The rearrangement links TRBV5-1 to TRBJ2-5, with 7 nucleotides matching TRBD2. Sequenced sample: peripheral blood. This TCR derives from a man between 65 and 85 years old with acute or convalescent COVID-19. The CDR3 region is CASSSGTLQETQYF. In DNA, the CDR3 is TGCGCCAGCAGCAGCGGGACCCTCCAGGAGACCCAGTACTTC.